Listed below are T cell receptor beta chains from one sample, sequenced in a study of cytomegalovirus exposure and HLA in healthy donors. Profiling relied on immunoSEQ multiplex PCR, and the TCRdb table lists in-frame clones only, not all of them. The sample consists of 180,000 or so clones, roughly 80% of them appearing once. Sequencing was done on a sample of PBMCs. These receptors were taken from a woman aged 18-35 years in good health and CMV-seronegative. Each CDR3 is given with its conserved first and last residue. The D gene is left open where the match is weak. Not every row has a clone size; where given, it reads once, few, many or a size class.

d_gene | abundance | j_gene | v_gene | CDR3aa | CDR3nt
. | . | TRBJ1-1 | TRBV6-5 | CASITPGGRTEAFF | TGTGCCAGCATTACACCCGGGGGGCGCACTGAAGCTTTCTTT
. | . | TRBJ1-1 | TRBV28 | CASREGRLPREAFF | TGTGCCAGCAGGGAGGGACGGCTTCCGAGGGAAGCTTTCTTT
TRBD2 | . | TRBJ2-7 | TRBV6-6 | CASRVTQREWNEQYF | TGTGCCAGCAGGGTTACCCAGCGGGAGTGGAACGAGCAGTACTTC
. | once | TRBJ1-5 | TRBV15 | CATSSYVGQPYSNQPQHF | TGTGCCACCAGCAGTTATGTCGGACAGCCTTATAGCAATCAGCCCCAGCATTTT
TRBD2 | . | TRBJ2-5 | TRBV28 | CASSPYLAARRETQYF | TGTGCCAGCAGCCCATACCTAGCGGCGCGCCGGGAGACCCAGTACTTC
TRBD2 | . | TRBJ2-1 | TRBV6-5 | CASSREGRNEQFF | TGTGCCAGCAGCCGGGAGGGCCGCAATGAGCAGTTCTTC
. | . | TRBJ1-4 | TRBV19 | CASFNPVREKLFF | TGTGCCAGTTTCAACCCCGTCCGGGAAAAACTGTTTTTT
. | . | TRBJ2-2 | TRBV27 | CASSPIGGGSGTGELFF | TGTGCCAGCAGTCCCATTGGGGGCGGGAGCGGTACCGGGGAGCTGTTTTTT
. | . | TRBJ1-2 | TRBV5-1 | CASSLAAGAIFLDGYTF | TGCGCCAGCAGCTTGGCTGCGGGGGCCATTTTTCTCGATGGCTACACCTTC
. | . | TRBJ2-3 | TRBV4-2 | CASSQDLTDTQYF | TGTGCCAGCAGCCAAGATCTAACAGATACGCAGTATTTT
. | few | TRBJ2-6 | TRBV4-1 | CASSQPLRGPGANVLTF | TGCGCCAGCAGCCAACCCCTCAGGGGACCTGGGGCCAACGTCCTGACTTTC
. | . | TRBJ2-7 | TRBV4-3 | CASSQLERGGSAEQYF | TGCGCCAGCAGCCAACTAGAGAGGGGGGGGTCAGCGGAGCAGTACTTC
. | few | TRBJ1-5 | TRBV7-3 | CASSEDYYSNQPQHF | TGTGCCAGCAGCGAGGACTATTATAGCAATCAGCCCCAGCATTTT
. | . | TRBJ2-1 | TRBV11-3 | CASSLGAVPGNEQFF | TGTGCCAGCAGCTTAGGAGCGGTCCCCGGGAATGAGCAGTTCTTC
. | . | TRBJ1-2 | TRBV6-1 | CASSELLSATTGGYTF | TGTGCCAGCAGTGAACTCCTCTCCGCGACTACGGGAGGCTACACCTTC
TRBD1 | . | TRBJ2-3 | TRBV29-1 | CSVRQGTSTDTQYF | TGCAGCGTGCGACAGGGTACTAGCACAGATACGCAGTATTTT
. | . | TRBJ2-1 | TRBV28 | CASSLENNEQFF | TGTGCCAGCAGTTTGGAGAACAATGAGCAGTTCTTC
TRBD2 | once | TRBJ2-3 | TRBV18 | CASSAGLAGNTDTQYF | TGTGCCAGCTCAGCGGGACTAGCGGGTAACACAGATACGCAGTATTTT
. | . | TRBJ2-3 | TRBV5-6 | CASSWTDPTDTQYF | TGTGCCAGCAGCTGGACAGACCCCACAGATACGCAGTATTTT
TRBD1 | . | TRBJ1-2 | TRBV19 | CASSVGQGAEYGYTF | TGTGCCAGTAGTGTGGGACAGGGGGCAGAGTATGGCTACACCTTC
TRBD1 | . | TRBJ1-5 | TRBV27 | CASSLVPGTGNQPQHF | TGTGCCAGCAGTCTAGTACCCGGGACAGGCAATCAGCCCCAGCATTTT
TRBD2 | . | TRBJ2-1 | TRBV27 | CASSLYASGSHLNEQFF | TGTGCCAGCAGTTTATATGCTAGCGGGAGTCATTTGAATGAGCAGTTCTTC
TRBD2 | . | TRBJ2-2 | TRBV9 | CASSVGGGLNTGELFF | TGTGCCAGCAGCGTAGGCGGGGGGCTGAACACCGGGGAGCTGTTTTTT
. | . | TRBJ1-5 | TRBV28 | CASSSPDSYQPQHF | TGTGCCAGCAGTTCGCCCGACAGCTATCAGCCCCAGCATTTT
. | . | TRBJ2-5 | TRBV6-5 | CASSYSRGGETQYF | TGTGCCAGCAGTTACTCGCGCGGCGGGGAGACCCAGTACTTC
. | few | TRBJ1-3 | TRBV6-1 | CASSGTRQDFSGNTIYF | TGTGCCAGCAGTGGCACTCGACAGGACTTCTCTGGAAACACCATATATTTT
. | . | TRBJ2-3 | TRBV27 | CASSLPPLLHTQYF | TGTGCCAGCAGTTTGCCCCCGTTGCTACATACGCAGTATTTT
TRBD1 | . | TRBJ1-3 | TRBV7-9 | CASSLKGQGLRSGNTIYF | TGTGCCAGCAGCTTAAAGGGACAGGGGCTTCGCTCTGGAAACACCATATATTTT
TRBD2 | . | TRBJ2-3 | TRBV28 | CAAGGYPRTQYF | TGTGCCGCCGGGGGGTACCCCCGTACGCAGTATTTT
TRBD1 | . | TRBJ1-1 | TRBV7-2 | CASRTELGGGTEAFF | TGTGCCAGCAGAACCGAGTTAGGGGGCGGCACTGAAGCTTTCTTT
. | . | TRBJ1-2 | TRBV2 | CASSSGLGYTF | .
. | few | TRBJ1-5 | TRBV28 | CASRSRAAGYSNQPQHF | TGTGCCAGCAGATCAAGGGCGGCGGGATATAGCAATCAGCCCCAGCATTTT
TRBD1 | . | TRBJ2-7 | TRBV19 | CASRSGTGPYEQYF | TGTGCCAGTAGATCCGGGACAGGGCCGTACGAGCAGTACTTC
. | . | TRBJ2-2 | TRBV7-2 | CASSPRGYTGELFF | TGTGCCAGCAGCCCGCGGGGCTACACCGGGGAGCTGTTTTTT
TRBD1 | . | TRBJ1-2 | TRBV7-2 | CASSASGGVGYTF | TGTGCCAGCAGCGCCTCAGGGGGCGTTGGCTACACCTTC
. | . | TRBJ2-4 | TRBV28 | CASSFPRAQNIQYF | TGTGCCAGCAGTTTCCCCAGGGCCCAAAACATTCAGTACTTC
TRBD2 | . | TRBJ2-1 | TRBV27 | CASSFKQTGGPNNEQFF | TGTGCCAGCAGTTTTAAGCAGACGGGAGGGCCCAACAATGAGCAGTTCTTC
TRBD2 | few | TRBJ2-5 | TRBV15 | CATSTGTSQETQYF | TGTGCCACCAGCACCGGGACTAGCCAAGAGACCCAGTACTTC
. | . | TRBJ1-2 | TRBV28 | CASRALRGYGYTF | TGTGCCAGCAGGGCTTTGCGGGGCTATGGCTACACCTTC
. | . | TRBJ2-1 | TRBV28 | CASRDSGLRYNEQFF | TGTGCCAGCAGGGACTCAGGACTACGCTACAATGAGCAGTTCTTC
. | . | TRBJ2-3 | TRBV5-1 | CASSRGTGSTDTQYF | TGCGCCAGCAGCCGCGGAACAGGGAGCACAGATACGCAGTATTTT
. | . | TRBJ2-3 | TRBV13 | CASSLGYREGTDTQYF | TGTGCCAGCAGCTTAGGCTACCGGGAAGGGACAGATACGCAGTATTTT
TRBD2 | . | TRBJ2-5 | TRBV18 | CASSTRGLAGEAETQYF | TGTGCCAGCTCAACAAGGGGGCTAGCGGGAGAGGCAGAGACCCAGTACTTC
TRBD1 | . | TRBJ2-4 | TRBV27 | CASRGTGGLNIQYF | TGTGCCAGCCGAGGGACAGGGGGCTTGAACATTCAGTACTTC
TRBD2 | . | TRBJ2-1 | TRBV11-3 | CASSLPSSGINNEQFF | TGTGCCAGCAGCTTACCCTCTAGCGGGATCAACAATGAGCAGTTCTTC
. | . | TRBJ1-2 | TRBV28 | CASSGEGYGYTF | TGTGCCAGCAGTGGGGAGGGGTATGGCTACACCTTC
. | . | TRBJ2-1 | TRBV19 | CASSIMQGTVGNEQFF | TGTGCCAGTAGTATAATGCAGGGCACGGTAGGGAATGAGCAGTTCTTC